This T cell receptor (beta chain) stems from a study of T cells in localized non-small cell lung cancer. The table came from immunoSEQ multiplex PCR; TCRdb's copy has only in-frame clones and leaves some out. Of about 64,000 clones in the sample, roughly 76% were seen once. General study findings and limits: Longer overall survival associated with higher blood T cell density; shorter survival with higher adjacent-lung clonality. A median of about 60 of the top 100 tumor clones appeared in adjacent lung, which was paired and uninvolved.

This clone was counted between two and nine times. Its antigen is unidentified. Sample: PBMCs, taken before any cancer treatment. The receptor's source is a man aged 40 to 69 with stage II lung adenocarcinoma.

The CDR3 DNA reads as TGTGCCAGTTCCTTGGGACAGAACACTGAAGCTTTCTTT. Amino acids: CASSLGQNTEAFF. The chain joins TRBV9 to TRBJ1-1; weak D call: TRBD1 (6 bases). Germline V gene data show CDR1 as SGDLS and CDR2 as YYNGEE. With 8 bases removed from V and 1 base from J, the gap between germline ends came to 12 bases. The CDR3 extends over 13 amino acids.